This T cell receptor (beta chain) stems from a study of cytomegalovirus exposure and HLA in healthy donors. This clone has just a few counts. This PCR relied on a set of 60 Vbeta primers and 13 Jbeta primers. Sequenced by immunoSEQ multiplex PCR; TCRdb stores in-frame clones only, minus some. The sample lists approximately 170,000 clones; over 60% were seen once. V was shortened by 5 bases and J by 1 base, with 14 bases between the two germline ends. The CDR3 is 15 amino acids. Germline lookup yields CDR1 ENHRY and CDR2 SYGVKD. This chain connects TRBV10-3 to TRBJ2-5, with D perhaps matching TRBD1 (5 bases). The sequenced sample consisted of PBMCs. The receptor was derived from a girl under 18 in good health and CMV-seronegative. The CDR3 here is CAISLMFDSQETQYF. The CDR3 DNA is TGTGCCATCAGTTTGATGTTTGACAGCCAAGAGACCCAGTACTTC.